These T cell receptor beta chains were read from a single sample in a study of control samples from healthy donors and cancer patients. Assay used: immunoSEQ multiplex PCR; TCRdb lists only in-frame clones, some missing. The sample records 100,000 to 150,000 clones, approximately 84% being singletons. The sample consisted of blood. The receptors come from a man aged 18 to 29 in good health. CDR3s include the opening cysteine and the closing phenylalanine or tryptophan. The D gene is left open where the match is weak. Clone size is shown for a subset of rows, as once, few, many or a class of expanded clone.

v_gene: TRBV6-2/TRBV6-3
abundance: .
len: 15
d_gene: TRBD1
j_gene: TRBJ2-5
CDR3aa: CASSQDRVYGETQYF
CDR3nt: TGTGCCAGCAGTCAGGACAGGGTTTATGGAGAGACCCAGTACTTC

v_gene: TRBV30
abundance: once
len: 13
d_gene: .
j_gene: TRBJ1-2
CDR3aa: CAWLEGPNYGYTF
CDR3nt: TGTGCCTGGTTGGAGGGCCCTAACTATGGCTACACCTTC

v_gene: TRBV6-1
abundance: .
len: 13
d_gene: .
j_gene: TRBJ1-2
CDR3aa: CASSEKSNYGYTF
CDR3nt: TGTGCCAGCAGTGAAAAGTCTAACTATGGCTACACCTTC

v_gene: TRBV30
abundance: .
len: 16
d_gene: .
j_gene: TRBJ1-6
CDR3aa: CAWRRGIQQDNSPLHF
CDR3nt: TGTGCCTGGAGGAGGGGAATACAGCAGGATAATTCACCCCTCCACTTT

v_gene: TRBV7-9
abundance: .
len: 13
d_gene: .
j_gene: TRBJ1-5
CDR3aa: CASSLEVYQPQHF
CDR3nt: TGTGCCAGCAGCTTAGAGGTTTATCAGCCCCAGCATTTT

v_gene: TRBV3-1/TRBV3-2
abundance: .
len: 16
d_gene: TRBD2
j_gene: TRBJ2-7
CDR3aa: CASSHGTSGRTYEQYF
CDR3nt: TGTGCCAGCAGCCACGGGACTAGCGGGAGGACCTACGAGCAGTACTTC

v_gene: TRBV11-3
abundance: .
len: 13
d_gene: .
j_gene: TRBJ1-1
CDR3aa: CASSLGVNTEAFF
CDR3nt: TGTGCCAGCAGCTTAGGAGTGAACACTGAAGCTTTCTTT

v_gene: TRBV18
abundance: .
len: 13
d_gene: TRBD1
j_gene: TRBJ1-2
CDR3aa: CASSPDRVRGYTF
CDR3nt: TGTGCCAGCTCACCAGACAGGGTCCGCGGCTACACCTTC

v_gene: TRBV5-1
abundance: .
len: 14
d_gene: TRBD1
j_gene: TRBJ2-3
CDR3aa: CASSSKGAGDTQYF
CDR3nt: TGCGCCAGCAGCTCTAAGGGGGCGGGAGATACGCAGTATTTT

v_gene: TRBV27
abundance: .
len: 15
d_gene: .
j_gene: TRBJ2-1
CDR3aa: CASSRKQGEANEQFF
CDR3nt: TGTGCCAGCTCCCGCAAGCAGGGGGAGGCCAATGAGCAGTTCTTC

v_gene: TRBV11-2
abundance: few
len: 16
d_gene: .
j_gene: TRBJ1-6
CDR3aa: CASSLYARDVNSPLHF
CDR3nt: TGTGCCAGCAGCTTATATGCTAGAGATGTCAATTCACCCCTCCACTTT

v_gene: TRBV4-3
abundance: .
len: 16
d_gene: .
j_gene: TRBJ2-3
CDR3aa: CASSQDLRPGTDTQYF
CDR3nt: TGCGCCAGCAGCCAAGATCTAAGGCCCGGCACAGATACGCAGTATTTT

v_gene: TRBV27
abundance: once
len: 15
d_gene: TRBD1
j_gene: TRBJ2-7
CDR3aa: CASSPGTGFPYEQYF
CDR3nt: TGTGCCAGCAGCCCCGGGACAGGTTTTCCCTACGAGCAGTACTTC

v_gene: TRBV18
abundance: .
len: 15
d_gene: .
j_gene: TRBJ2-7
CDR3aa: CASSPSPGFTYEQYF
CDR3nt: TGTGCCAGCTCACCTTCGCCAGGGTTTACCTACGAGCAGTACTTC

v_gene: TRBV30
abundance: few
len: 11
d_gene: .
j_gene: TRBJ1-2
CDR3aa: CAVPLSDGYTF
CDR3nt: TGTGCTGTACCCTTATCGGATGGCTACACCTTC

v_gene: TRBV6-5
abundance: .
len: 15
d_gene: TRBD2
j_gene: TRBJ2-1
CDR3aa: CASRDPLAGNNEQFF
CDR3nt: TGTGCCAGCAGGGACCCATTAGCGGGCAACAATGAGCAGTTCTTC

v_gene: TRBV18
abundance: .
len: 15
d_gene: .
j_gene: TRBJ1-1
CDR3aa: CASSPDSVMNTEAFF
CDR3nt: TGTGCCAGCTCACCGGACAGTGTTATGAACACTGAAGCTTTCTTT

v_gene: TRBV29-1
abundance: .
len: 15
d_gene: .
j_gene: TRBJ2-3
CDR3aa: CSVEGGGVGTDTQYF
CDR3nt: TGCAGCGTTGAAGGCGGCGGGGTGGGCACAGATACGCAGTATTTT